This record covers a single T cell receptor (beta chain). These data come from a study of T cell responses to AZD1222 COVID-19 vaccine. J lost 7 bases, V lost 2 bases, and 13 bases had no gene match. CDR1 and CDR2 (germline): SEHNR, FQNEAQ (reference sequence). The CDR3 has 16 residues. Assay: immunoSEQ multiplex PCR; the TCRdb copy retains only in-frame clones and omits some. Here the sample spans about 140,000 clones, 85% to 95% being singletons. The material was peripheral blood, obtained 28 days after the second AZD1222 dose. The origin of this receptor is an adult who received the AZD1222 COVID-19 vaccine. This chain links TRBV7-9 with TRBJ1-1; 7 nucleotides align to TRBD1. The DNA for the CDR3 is TGTGCCAGCAGCTTAACTTTTCCAGGGGGTGCCGATGAAGCTTTCTTT. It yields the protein CASSLTFPGGADEAFF.